This entry lists 9 T cell receptor beta chains sequenced from one sample in a study of blood T cell repertoires in COVID-19. Sequenced by immunoSEQ multiplex PCR; TCRdb stores in-frame clones only, minus some. Here the sample spans approximately 300,000 clones, 80% to 90% being singletons. The source material was peripheral blood. Receptors were obtained from a man aged 18 to 29 who had recovered from COVID-19.

This clone has just a few counts. The chain uses TRBV30 and TRBJ1-1, with 7 bases that match TRBD1. The CDR3 sequence is 13 residues long. Unmatched junction bases numbered 7, after V lost 3 bases and J lost 6 bases. CDR1 and CDR2 (germline): GTSNPN, SVGIG (reference sequence). CDR3 in DNA: TGTGCCTGGAGATTAGGGGGCGATGCTGAAGCTTTCTTT. It translates to CAWRLGGDAEAFF.

The V call is TRBV29-1, the J call TRBJ1-1, with no clear D. There are 12 residues in the CDR3. The germline CDR1 and CDR2 sequences are SQVTM and ANQGSEA. V lost 0 bases and J 4 bases, leaving 6 bases between the germline ends. The DNA of the CDR3 is TGCAGCGTTGAAGACGACATCACTGAAGCTTTCTTT. This gives the protein CSVEDDITEAFF.

The chain carries TRBV7-6 and TRBJ2-1; 8 nucleotides agree with TRBD2. With V trimmed by 5 bases and J by 0 bases, 6 bases remained unmatched. There are 16 residues in the CDR3. Germline V gene data show CDR1 as SGHVS and CDR2 as FNYEAQ. The CDR3 loop is CASSLGRGPSYNEQFF. The CDR3 nucleotides read TGTGCCAGCAGCCTCGGGAGGGGCCCCTCCTACAATGAGCAGTTCTTC.

CDR3 bases: TGTGCCAGTAAACTGGACAGGGGGTATAATCAGCCCCAGCATTTT. Its protein is CASKLDRGYNQPQHF. The chain recombines TRBV19 with TRBJ1-5; 10 nucleotides align to TRBD1. Germline CDR1 LNHDA, CDR2 SQIVND (reference sequence). After removal of 7 bases from V and 4 bases from J, the junction contained 7 bases not matched to a gene. This CDR3 region has 15 residues.

The chain joins TRBV27 to TRBJ2-7; 7 nucleotides match TRBD1. The J segment lost 1 base and the V segment lost 10 bases, leaving 7 bases of the junction unmatched. The CDR3 is made up of 13 amino acids. Germline-derived CDR1 and CDR2 are MNHEY and SMNVEV (reference sequence). CDR3 amino acids: CATAPGQSYEQYF. In nucleotides, the CDR3 is TGTGCCACCGCTCCGGGACAGTCCTACGAGCAGTACTTC.

The chain employs TRBV15 and TRBJ2-7; 7 bases are shared with TRBD1. This CDR3 comprises 13 residues. The V and J ends lost 1 base and 7 bases, in that order; junction bases with no gene match: 4. Germline CDR1 reads LNHNV; CDR2 reads YYDKDF (reference sequence). The CDR3 DNA reads TGTGCCACCAGCAGAGTCCCAGGGGGTGAGCAGTACTTC. It is translated as CATSRVPGGEQYF.

The V call is TRBV9, the J call TRBJ1-1; 8 nucleotides align to TRBD1. CDR1 is SGDLS, CDR2 YYNGEE, per germline. V shed 4 bases, J shed 5 bases, and the junction held 7 bases outside the gene matches. CDR3 size: 14 residues. For the CDR3, the DNA is TGTGCCAGCAGCCCCTGGACAGGGAATACTGAAGCTTTCTTT. Amino acids: CASSPWTGNTEAFF.

J is TRBJ1-1 and V is TRBV30, with TRBD1 matching 8 bases. Germline CDR1 and CDR2: GTSNPN and SVGIG (reference sequence). The CDR3 is 12 amino acids. CDR3 coding DNA: TGTGCTTCAGGGGGCATGAACACTGAAGCTTTCTTT. Translated, it gives CASGGMNTEAFF.

The gene calls are TRBV24-1 and TRBJ1-1; 9 bases fit TRBD1. The germline V gene has CDR1 KGHDR and CDR2 SFDVKD. V shed 3 bases and J 4 bases; nucleotides not matched to a gene: 5. This CDR3 is 15 amino acids long. CDR3 residues: CATSDPQGAGTEAFF. The CDR3 DNA is TGTGCCACCAGTGATCCACAGGGGGCAGGCACTGAAGCTTTCTTT.